This T cell receptor (beta chain) stems from a study of blood T cell repertoires in COVID-19. Study context: In each case, the material was cDNA or gDNA derived from T cells, B-cell-depleted T cells, or PBMCs.

Everyone who took part was 18 to 89 years old, and they came from 24 US areas. Assignment of participants to cohorts was predicated upon participant-reported clinical history. Germline CDR1 reads SGHTA; CDR2 reads FQGNSA. This CDR3 spans 13 amino acids. With 3 bases removed from V and 2 bases from J, the gap between germline ends came to 5 bases. Authors' processing steps: Reference gene primer amplification gave estimated nucleated cell counts. Here immunoSEQ multiplex PCR was the method, and the copy in TCRdb shows in-frame clones only, minus some. V, J and clone size are taken as reported in that table, and D and trimming were inferred from the DNA itself. This sample has about 130,000 clones; about 88% occur once, and the top ten carry around 2.3%.

The receptor was derived from a woman aged 45-59 years who had recovered from COVID-19. Sample: PBMCs or T cells enriched from blood (not recorded which). The chain joins TRBV7-2 to TRBJ2-1; D unclear. Here the CDR3 DNA reads TGTGCCAGCAGCTTGGGCACCTACAATGAGCAGTTCTTC. This gives the protein CASSLGTYNEQFF.